These 9 T cell receptor beta chains came from one sample sequenced in a study of cytomegalovirus exposure and HLA in healthy donors. This PCR relied on a set of 60 Vbeta primers and 13 Jbeta primers. Profiled with immunoSEQ multiplex PCR; TCRdb holds only in-frame clones, not every one. The sample has some 150,000 clones; approximately 80% are singletons. Source material: PBMCs. These receptors were collected from a man aged 50 or older in good health and CMV-seropositive.

As to this clone: This same CDR3 is encoded by further DNA sequences in the sample. This chain connects TRBV7-9 to TRBJ1-1; D is possibly TRBD1 (6 bases). Germline V gives CDR1 SEHNR, CDR2 FQNEAQ (reference sequence). The ends were cut back, 6 bases at V and 1 base at J, with 12 bases in the middle. This CDR3 comprises 14 residues. The CDR3 is CASSSDRKNTEAFF. In DNA form, the CDR3 reads TGTGCCAGCAGTTCCGACAGGAAGAACACTGAAGCTTTCTTT.

This clone was counted once. The CDR3 loop reads CASSGMASYGYTF. CDR3 sequence (DNA): TGTGCCAGCAGCGGTATGGCCAGCTATGGCTACACCTTC. V gene TRBV5-4 combines with J gene TRBJ1-2, with D unresolved. This CDR3 spans 13 amino acids. V lost 4 bases, J lost 4 bases, and 11 bases lay in between. Per the germline V gene, CDR1 is SGHNT and CDR2 is YYREEE (reference sequence).

The chain couples TRBV19 to TRBJ2-1, with 8 positions matching TRBD2. In germline, CDR1 is LNHDA, CDR2 SQIVND (reference sequence). The CDR3 loop spans 15 amino acids. With 2 bases clipped from V and 7 bases from J, the junction kept 7 bases outside the gene matches. The CDR3 DNA reads TGTGCCAGTAGTATAATGGCGGGAGGTGGAAATGAGCAGTTCTTC. Translated, it gives CASSIMAGGGNEQFF.

This chain joins TRBV28 and TRBJ2-7; possible D gene TRBD1, 6 bases. Deletions cut 4 bases from V and 3 bases from J, with 10 bases between. Germline loops: CDR1 MDHEN, CDR2 SYDVKM. CDR3 length equals 13 residues. The CDR3 DNA is TGTGCCAGCAGTTCCGGGACATTCTACGAGCAGTACTTC. This codes for CASSSGTFYEQYF.

This chain connects TRBV6-5 to TRBJ2-5; 9 nucleotides line up with TRBD1. Judging by the DNA end, TRBJ2-7 fits better; the J call may be wrong. The germline V gene encodes CDR1 MNHEY and CDR2 SVGAGI. The CDR3 loop spans 12 amino acids. CDR3 amino acids: CASSRTGVEQYF. CDR3 sequence (DNA): TGTGCCAGCAGCCGGACAGGGGTCGAGCAGTACTTC.

This chain joins TRBV11-1 and TRBJ2-2; 8 bases are a match to TRBD1. From germline, CDR1 is SGHAT and CDR2 FQDESV (reference sequence). The CDR3 has 16 amino acids. With V trimmed by 0 bases and J by 5 bases, 5 bases remained unmatched. For the CDR3, the DNA is TGTGCCAGCAGCTTAGCGCGACAGGGGAGGACCGGGGAGCTGTTTTTT. It is translated as CASSLARQGRTGELFF.

The CDR3 is CASLRTGGTEAFF. CDR3 in DNA: TGCGCCAGCCTTAGGACAGGGGGCACTGAAGCTTTCTTT. V and J are TRBV5-1 and TRBJ1-1; 10 bases agree with TRBD1. J was trimmed by 4 bases and V by 7 bases; bases with no gene match: 4. The CDR3 has 13 amino acids. The germline gives CDR1 SGHRS, CDR2 YFSETQ.

The chain recombines TRBV6-5 with TRBJ2-7; D is perhaps TRBD1 (5 bases). Between the trimmed V and J ends, which lost 2 bases and 5 bases, there was a span of 10 bases. Germline V lookup: CDR1 MNHEY, CDR2 SVGAGI. The length of the CDR3 is 13 residues. DNA for the CDR3: TGTGCCAGCAGTTACACAAGGGGCCACGAGCAGTACTTC. Amino acid sequence: CASSYTRGHEQYF.

This chain connects TRBV28 to TRBJ1-1; TRBD1 is a possible D gene (5 bases). The CDR3 totals 15 residues. V lost 8 bases to trimming and J lost 1 base, with 17 bases between them. CDR1 is MDHEN, CDR2 SYDVKM, per germline. CDR3 DNA sequence: TGTGCCAGCCCCCCAGACAGACAGAGGAACACTGAAGCTTTCTTT. Translation: CASPPDRQRNTEAFF. The variable domain in full, completed from reference TRBV28 and TRBJ1-1, reads DVKVTQSSRYLVKRTGEKVFLECVQDMDHENMFWYRQDPGLGLRLIYFSYDVKMKEKGDIPEGYSVSREKKERFSLILESASTNQTSMYLCASPPDRQRNTEAFFGQGTRLTVV.